The rows below give T cell receptor beta chains drawn from one sample of a study of T cell repertoires and HLA-DP antigens. Measured with immunoSEQ multiplex PCR; TCRdb has only the in-frame clones, and not every one. The repertoire holds about 73,000 clones, with roughly 75% as singletons. For these receptors, no antigen is known. The material sequenced was CD4+ T cells from PBMCs. The receptors come from a man in his fifties or sixties in good health and CMV-seronegative. CDR3s include the opening cysteine and the closing phenylalanine or tryptophan.

J: TRBJ2-7
V: TRBV5-5
CDR3: CASSLVGTGTGSYEQYF

J: TRBJ2-3
V: TRBV2
CDR3: CASTGAARTDTQYF

J: TRBJ2-1
V: TRBV18
CDR3: CASSPGLAGESSYNEQFF

J: TRBJ1-6
V: TRBV19
CDR3: CASSIDLLGATDSPLHF

J: TRBJ2-2
V: TRBV19
CDR3: CASSGTGGTGELFF

J: TRBJ2-5
V: TRBV18
CDR3: CASSPQVGQGETQYF

J: TRBJ2-5
V: TRBV7-3
CDR3: CASSPTGAETQYF

J: TRBJ2-5
V: TRBV4-1
CDR3: CASSQDQPGRETQYF

J: TRBJ2-5
V: TRBV18
CDR3: CASSPQETQYF

J: TRBJ2-3
V: TRBV7-9
CDR3: CASSLGGGLSTDTQYF